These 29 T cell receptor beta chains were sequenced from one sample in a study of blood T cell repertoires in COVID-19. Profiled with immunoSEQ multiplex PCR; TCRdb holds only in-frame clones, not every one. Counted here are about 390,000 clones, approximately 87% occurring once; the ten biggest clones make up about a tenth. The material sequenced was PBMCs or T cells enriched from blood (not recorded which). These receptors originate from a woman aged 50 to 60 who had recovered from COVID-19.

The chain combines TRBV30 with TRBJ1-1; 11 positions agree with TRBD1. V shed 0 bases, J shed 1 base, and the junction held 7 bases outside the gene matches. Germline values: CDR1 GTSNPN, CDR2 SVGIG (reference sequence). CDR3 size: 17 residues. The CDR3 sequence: CAWSVPPGQGGNTEAFF. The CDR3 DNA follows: TGTGCCTGGAGTGTACCACCGGGACAGGGGGGGAACACTGAAGCTTTCTTT.

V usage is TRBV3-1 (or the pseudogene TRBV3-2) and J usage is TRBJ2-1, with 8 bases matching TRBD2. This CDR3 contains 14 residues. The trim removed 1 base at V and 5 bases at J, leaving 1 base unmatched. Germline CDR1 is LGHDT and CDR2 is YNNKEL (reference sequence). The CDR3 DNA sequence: TGTGCCAGCAGCCAAGCCGGGGGGGACAATGAGCAGTTCTTC. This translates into CASSQAGGDNEQFF.

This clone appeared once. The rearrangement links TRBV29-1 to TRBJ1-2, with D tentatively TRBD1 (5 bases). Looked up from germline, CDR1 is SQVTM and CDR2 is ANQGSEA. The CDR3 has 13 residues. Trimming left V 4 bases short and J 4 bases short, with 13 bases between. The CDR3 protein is CSVGREGAYGYTF. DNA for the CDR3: TGCAGCGTTGGTCGTGAAGGGGCCTATGGCTACACCTTC. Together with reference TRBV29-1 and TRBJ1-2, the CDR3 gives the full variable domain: SAVISQKPSRDICQRGTSLTIQCQVDSQVTMMFWYRQQPGQSLTLIATANQGSEATYESGFVIDKFPISRPNLTFSTLTVSNMSPEDSSIYLCSVGREGAYGYTFGSGTRLTVV.

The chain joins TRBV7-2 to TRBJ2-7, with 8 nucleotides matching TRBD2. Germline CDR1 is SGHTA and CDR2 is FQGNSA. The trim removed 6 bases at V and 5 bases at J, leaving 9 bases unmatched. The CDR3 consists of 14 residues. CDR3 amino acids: CASSSGLAPHEQYF. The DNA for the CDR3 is TGTGCCAGCAGTTCAGGACTAGCACCCCACGAGCAGTACTTC. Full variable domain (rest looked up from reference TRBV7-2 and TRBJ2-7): GAGVSQSPSNKVTEKGKDVELRCDPISGHTALYWYRQSLGQGLEFLIYFQGNSAPDKSGLPSDRFSAERTGGSVSTLTIQRTQQEDSAVYLCASSSGLAPHEQYFGPGTRLTVT.

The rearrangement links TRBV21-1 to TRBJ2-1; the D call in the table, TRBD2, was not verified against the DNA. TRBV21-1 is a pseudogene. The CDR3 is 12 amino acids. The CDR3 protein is CALTAAYNEQFF. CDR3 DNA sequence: TGTGCCCTAACTGCTGCATACAATGAGCAGTTCTTC.

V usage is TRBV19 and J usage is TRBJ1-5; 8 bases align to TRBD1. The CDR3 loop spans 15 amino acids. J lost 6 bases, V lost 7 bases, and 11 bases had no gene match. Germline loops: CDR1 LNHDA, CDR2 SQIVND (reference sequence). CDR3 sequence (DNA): TGTGCCAGTAAGGTAGGGCAGGGGGCCGGTCAGCCCCAGCATTTT. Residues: CASKVGQGAGQPQHF.

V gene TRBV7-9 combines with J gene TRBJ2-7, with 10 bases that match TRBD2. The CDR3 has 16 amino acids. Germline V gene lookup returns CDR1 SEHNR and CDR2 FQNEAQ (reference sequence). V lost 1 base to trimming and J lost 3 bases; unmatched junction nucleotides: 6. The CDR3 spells CASSLELAGRDYEQYF. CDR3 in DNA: TGTGCCAGCAGCTTAGAACTAGCGGGGAGGGACTACGAGCAGTACTTC.

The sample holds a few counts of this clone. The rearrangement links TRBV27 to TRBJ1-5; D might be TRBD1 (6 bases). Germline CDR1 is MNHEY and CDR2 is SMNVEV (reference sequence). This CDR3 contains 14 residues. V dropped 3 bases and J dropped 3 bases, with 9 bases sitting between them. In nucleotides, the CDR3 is TGTGCCAGCAGTTTTAGGGGGTACAATCAGCCCCAGCATTTT. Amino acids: CASSFRGYNQPQHF.

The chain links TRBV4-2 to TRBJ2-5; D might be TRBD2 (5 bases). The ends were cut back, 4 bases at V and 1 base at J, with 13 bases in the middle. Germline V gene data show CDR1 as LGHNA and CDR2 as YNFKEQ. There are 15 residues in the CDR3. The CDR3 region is CASSLTAGVQETQYF. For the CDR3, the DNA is TGTGCCAGCAGCCTGACTGCCGGGGTCCAAGAGACCCAGTACTTC.

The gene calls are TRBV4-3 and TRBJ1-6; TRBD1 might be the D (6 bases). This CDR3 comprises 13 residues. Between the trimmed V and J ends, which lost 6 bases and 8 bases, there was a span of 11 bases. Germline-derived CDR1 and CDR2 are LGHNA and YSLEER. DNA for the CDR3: TGCGCCAGCAGGTGGGACATCGATTCACCCCTCCACTTT. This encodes CASRWDIDSPLHF.

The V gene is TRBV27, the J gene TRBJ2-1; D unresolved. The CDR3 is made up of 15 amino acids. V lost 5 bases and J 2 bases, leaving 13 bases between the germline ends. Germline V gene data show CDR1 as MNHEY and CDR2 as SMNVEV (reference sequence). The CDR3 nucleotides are TGTGCCAGCAGTCAGGATTCTCCTACCTACAATGAGCAGTTCTTC. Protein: CASSQDSPTYNEQFF.

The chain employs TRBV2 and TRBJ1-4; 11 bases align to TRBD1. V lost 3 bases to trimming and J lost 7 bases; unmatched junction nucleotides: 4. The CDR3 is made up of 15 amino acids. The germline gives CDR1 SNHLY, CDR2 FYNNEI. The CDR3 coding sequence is TGTGCCAGCAGTGATGGACAGGGGGCCGGTGAAAAACTGTTTTTT. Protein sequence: CASSDGQGAGEKLFF.

The CDR3 loop is CASSMGQRAFYGYTF. In DNA, the CDR3 is TGTGCCAGTAGTATGGGACAGCGGGCCTTCTATGGCTACACCTTC. V usage is TRBV19 and J usage is TRBJ1-2, with 7 bases fitting TRBD1. The CDR3 has 15 amino acids. The V and J ends lost 3 bases and 4 bases, in that order; junction bases with no gene match: 8. The germline CDR1 and CDR2 sequences are LNHDA and SQIVND (reference sequence).

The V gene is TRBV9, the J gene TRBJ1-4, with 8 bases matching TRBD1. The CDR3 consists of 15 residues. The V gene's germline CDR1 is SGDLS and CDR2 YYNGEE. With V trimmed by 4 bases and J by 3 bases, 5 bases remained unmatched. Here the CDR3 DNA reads TGTGCCAGCAGCTGGAGGGGACAGGCTAATGAAAAACTGTTTTTT. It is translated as CASSWRGQANEKLFF.

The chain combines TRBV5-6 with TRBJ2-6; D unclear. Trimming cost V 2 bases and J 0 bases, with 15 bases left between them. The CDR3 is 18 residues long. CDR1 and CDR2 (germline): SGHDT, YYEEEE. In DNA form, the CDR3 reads TGTGCCAGCAGCTTTGGAGCCAGCCCGCTCTCTGGGGCCAACGTCCTGACTTTC. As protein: CASSFGASPLSGANVLTF.

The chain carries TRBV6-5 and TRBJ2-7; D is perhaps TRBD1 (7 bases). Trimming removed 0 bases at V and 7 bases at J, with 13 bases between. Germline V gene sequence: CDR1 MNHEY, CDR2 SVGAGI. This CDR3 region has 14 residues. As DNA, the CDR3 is TGTGCCAGCAGTTACTCGACGGCAGGGGGGGAGCAGTACTTC. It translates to CASSYSTAGGEQYF.

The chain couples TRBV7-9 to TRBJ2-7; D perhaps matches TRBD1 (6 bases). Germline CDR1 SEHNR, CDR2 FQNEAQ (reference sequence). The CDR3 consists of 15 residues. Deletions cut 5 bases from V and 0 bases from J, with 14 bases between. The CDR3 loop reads CASSHRDIPSYEQYF. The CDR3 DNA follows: TGTGCCAGCAGCCACCGGGACATTCCCTCCTACGAGCAGTACTTC. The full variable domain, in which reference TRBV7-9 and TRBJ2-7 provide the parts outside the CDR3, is DTGVSQNPRHKITKRGQNVTFRCDPISEHNRLYWYRQTLGQGPEFLTYFQNEAQLEKSRLLSDRFSAERPKGSFSTLEIQRTEQGDSAMYLCASSHRDIPSYEQYFGPGTRLTVT.

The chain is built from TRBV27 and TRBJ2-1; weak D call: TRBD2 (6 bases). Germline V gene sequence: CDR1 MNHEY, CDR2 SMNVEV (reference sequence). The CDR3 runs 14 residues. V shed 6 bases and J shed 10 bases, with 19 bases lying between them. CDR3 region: CASRGGLRGVEQFF. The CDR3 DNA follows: TGTGCCAGCAGGGGGGGACTGCGCGGGGTAGAGCAGTTCTTC.

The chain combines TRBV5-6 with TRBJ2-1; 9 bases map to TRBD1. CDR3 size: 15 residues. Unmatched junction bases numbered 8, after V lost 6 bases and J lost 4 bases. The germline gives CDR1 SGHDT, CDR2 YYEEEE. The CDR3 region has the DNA TGTGCCAGCATAGCGGTACAGGGGGCTTACAATGAGCAGTTCTTC. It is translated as CASIAVQGAYNEQFF.

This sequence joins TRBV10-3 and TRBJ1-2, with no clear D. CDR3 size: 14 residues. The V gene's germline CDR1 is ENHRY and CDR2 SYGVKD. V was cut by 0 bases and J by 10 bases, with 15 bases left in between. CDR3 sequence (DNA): TGTGCCATCAGTGAGTCGGATGTGAGGGTGGACTACACCTTC. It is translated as CAISESDVRVDYTF.

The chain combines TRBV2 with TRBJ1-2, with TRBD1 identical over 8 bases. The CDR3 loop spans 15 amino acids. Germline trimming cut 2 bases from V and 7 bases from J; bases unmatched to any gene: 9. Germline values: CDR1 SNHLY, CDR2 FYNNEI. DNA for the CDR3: TGTGCCAGCAGTGAATACGGCAGGGGGCTTGTTGGCTACACCTTC. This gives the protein CASSEYGRGLVGYTF.

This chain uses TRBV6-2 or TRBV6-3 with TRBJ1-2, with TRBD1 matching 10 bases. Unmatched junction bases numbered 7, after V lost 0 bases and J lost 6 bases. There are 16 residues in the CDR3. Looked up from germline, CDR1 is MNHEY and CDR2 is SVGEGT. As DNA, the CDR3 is TGTGCCAGCAGTTACTCGAGGACAGGGGGAGTCGATGGCTACACCTTC. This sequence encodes CASSYSRTGGVDGYTF.

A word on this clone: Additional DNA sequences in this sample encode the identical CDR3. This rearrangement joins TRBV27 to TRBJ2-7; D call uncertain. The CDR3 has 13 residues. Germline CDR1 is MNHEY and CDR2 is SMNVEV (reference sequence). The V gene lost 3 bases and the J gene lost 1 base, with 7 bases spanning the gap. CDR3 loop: CASSLGRSYEQYF. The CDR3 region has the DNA TGTGCCAGCAGTTTGGGCAGGTCCTACGAGCAGTACTTC.

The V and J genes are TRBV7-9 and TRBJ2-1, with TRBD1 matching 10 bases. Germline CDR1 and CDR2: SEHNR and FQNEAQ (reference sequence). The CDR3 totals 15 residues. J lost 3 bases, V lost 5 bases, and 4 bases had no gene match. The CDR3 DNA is TGTGCCAGCAGCCCGGGACAGGGGATCTACAATGAGCAGTTCTTC. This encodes CASSPGQGIYNEQFF.

The CDR3 DNA reads as TGTGCCTGGGCCTCTAAGGCGGGCGAGCAGTTCTTC. This translates into CAWASKAGEQFF. The chain links TRBV30 to TRBJ2-1; the D gene is possibly TRBD2 (5 bases). The CDR3 contains 12 residues. Trimming stripped 5 bases from V and 10 bases from J, with 15 bases between. Germline CDR1 and CDR2: GTSNPN and SVGIG (reference sequence). Based on the CDR3 plus reference TRBV30 and TRBJ2-1, the full variable domain is SQTIHQWPATLVQPVGSPLSLECTVEGTSNPNLYWYRQAAGRGLQLLFYSVGIGQISSEVPQNLSASRPQDRQFILSSKKLLLSDSGFYLCAWASKAGEQFFGPGTRLTVL.

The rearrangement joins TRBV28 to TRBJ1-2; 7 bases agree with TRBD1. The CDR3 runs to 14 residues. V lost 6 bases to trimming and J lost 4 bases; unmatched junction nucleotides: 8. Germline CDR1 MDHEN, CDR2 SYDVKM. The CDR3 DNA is TGTGCCAGCAGCTCCCCGACAGGGCCCTATGGCTACACCTTC. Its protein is CASSSPTGPYGYTF.

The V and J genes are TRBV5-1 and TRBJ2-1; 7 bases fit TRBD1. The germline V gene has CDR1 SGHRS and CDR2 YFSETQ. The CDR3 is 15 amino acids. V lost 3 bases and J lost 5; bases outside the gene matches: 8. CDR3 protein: CASSSGDSPNNEQFF. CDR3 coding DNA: TGCGCCAGCAGCTCTGGGGACAGCCCGAACAATGAGCAGTTCTTC.

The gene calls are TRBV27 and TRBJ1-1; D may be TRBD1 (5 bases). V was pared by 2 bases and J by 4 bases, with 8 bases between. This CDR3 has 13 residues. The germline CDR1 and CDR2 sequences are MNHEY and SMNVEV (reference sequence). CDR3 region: CASSLVQGTEAFF. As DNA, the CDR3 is TGTGCCAGCAGTTTAGTGCAGGGCACTGAAGCTTTCTTT.

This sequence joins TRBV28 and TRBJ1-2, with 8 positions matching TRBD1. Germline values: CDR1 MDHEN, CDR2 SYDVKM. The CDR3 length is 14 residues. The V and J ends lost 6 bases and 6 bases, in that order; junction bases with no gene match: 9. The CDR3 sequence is CASRPGQGIHGYTF. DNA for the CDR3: TGTGCCAGCAGACCCGGACAGGGAATTCATGGCTACACCTTC.